Listed here are 9 T cell receptor beta chains from one sample, sequenced in a study of T-cell reconstitution after alpha-beta-depleted transplantation in children. It was with unique molecular identifiers that the TCRbeta library was prepared. TCRdb re-analysed the PCR reads in MiXCR, keeping a single row per CDR3 protein. The table lists fewer than 350,000 distinct CDR3 sequences, about 9.9% of them singletons. The sample here was peripheral blood, taken 180 days after TCRalphabeta/CD19-depleted stem cell transplant. These receptors all come from a male patient aged 2-15 years who had a stem cell transplant for chronic granulomatous disease, so the T cells may come from the graft donor.

This clonotype occurred many times. The rearrangement joins TRBV7-6 to TRBJ1-1; a possible D gene is TRBD1 (6 bases). CDR1 is SGHVS, CDR2 FNYEAQ, per germline. V gave up 5 bases and J gave up 7 bases, with 17 bases separating them. The CDR3 runs 14 residues. The CDR3 sequence is CASSPQQGTGEAFF. CDR3 bases: TGTGCCAGCAGCCCTCAACAGGGAACAGGTGAAGCTTTCTTT.

Ten or more counts support this clonotype. The chain joins TRBV20-1 to TRBJ1-4, with a weak D call TRBD1 (6 bases). V lost 4 bases and J 8 bases, leaving 23 bases between the germline ends. The CDR3 length is 16 residues. The germline V gene has CDR1 DFQATT and CDR2 SNEGSKA (reference sequence). Here the CDR3 reads CSAKSYDDRRREKLFF. The CDR3, as DNA: TGCAGTGCTAAGTCATATGACGACAGGCGTCGCGAAAAACTGTTTTTT.

At least ten counts were recorded for this clonotype. The chain links TRBV29-1 to TRBJ2-1, with D possibly called TRBD1 or TRBD2 (7 bases each). The CDR3 spans 14 residues. V was clipped by 7 bases and J by 4 bases, with 17 bases between them. The germline CDR1 and CDR2 sequences are SQVTM and ANQGSEA. CDR3 sequence reads: CSAWGRGGYNEQFF. DNA of the CDR3: TGCAGCGCTTGGGGCAGGGGGGGTTACAATGAGCAGTTCTTC.

This clonotype appeared many times. The CDR3 DNA reads as TGTGCCAGCAGCCTCATCGGACAGGACAGCCAAGAGACCCAGTACTTC. This translates into CASSLIGQDSQETQYF. This rearrangement joins TRBV3-1 to TRBJ2-5, with TRBD1 matching 7 bases. The V gene end was trimmed by 4 bases and the J gene end by 1 base; junction bases not matched to a gene: 9. The CDR3 totals 16 residues. CDR1 is LGHDT, CDR2 YNNKEL, per germline (reference sequence).

This clonotype occurred many times. The chain carries TRBV27 and TRBJ1-1; no clear D gene. The ends were cut back, 3 bases at V and 4 bases at J, with 9 bases in the middle. The CDR3 is 13 residues long. CDR1 MNHEY and CDR2 SMNVEV come from the germline V gene (reference sequence). The CDR3 loop is CASSLKGRTEAFF. The CDR3 DNA follows: TGTGCCAGCAGTTTGAAGGGTCGCACTGAAGCTTTCTTT.

Remarks on this clonotype: Since a much larger clone is just one base distant, this may be a read error. The V gene is TRBV20-1, the J gene TRBJ2-5; perhaps TRBD1 as D (6 bases). V lost 6 bases, J lost 4 bases, and 18 bases lay in between. Germline V gives CDR1 DFQATT, CDR2 SNEGSKA (reference sequence). This CDR3 is 14 amino acids long. This chain's CDR3 is CSAAPWGLRETQYF. CDR3 in DNA: TGCAGTGCCGCACCGTGGGGGCTGCGAGAGACCCAGTACTTC.

This clonotype was recorded many times. This rearrangement joins TRBV10-3 to TRBJ1-2; D gene uncertain. V lost 7 bases and J lost 1, with 10 bases in between. Germline CDR1 is ENHRY and CDR2 is SYGVKD. There are 13 residues in the CDR3. CDR3 protein: CAINPTHNYGYTF. The DNA of the CDR3 is TGTGCCATCAATCCGACCCATAACTATGGCTACACCTTC.

This clonotype occurred many times. This sequence joins TRBV6-1 and TRBJ2-2, with D perhaps matching TRBD1 (5 bases). Per the germline V gene, CDR1 is MNHNS and CDR2 is SASEGT. This CDR3 has 17 amino acids. The ends were cut back, 8 bases at V and 0 bases at J, with 19 bases in the middle. In nucleotides, the CDR3 is TGTGCCAGCTTGGACCTGCTAGGGGCGACGAACACCGGGGAGCTGTTTTTT. Translating it yields CASLDLLGATNTGELFF.

V is TRBV18 and J is TRBJ2-5; D call uncertain. The CDR3 is 15 amino acids. V lost 2 bases, J lost 4 bases, and 14 bases lay in between. CDR1 KGHSH and CDR2 LQKENI come from the germline V gene. This CDR3 is CASSPSGAPGETQYF. CDR3 bases: TGTGCCAGCTCACCAAGTGGCGCTCCCGGAGAGACCCAGTACTTC.